The sequence of this T cell receptor (beta chain) was determined in a study of identical twins. TCRdb redid the calling of the 5' RACE reads with MiXCR, one entry per CDR3 protein. The sample shows 470,000 or so distinct CDR3 sequences, approximately 24% of them seen only once. Germline CDR1 is SGHKS and CDR2 is YYEKEE (reference sequence). This CDR3 region has 14 residues. Between the trimmed V and J ends, which lost 6 bases and 4 bases, there was a span of 13 bases. The sample also formed part of further work on T cells expressing NK-cell markers. That source adds: One of eight sequenced donors was HCMV-seronegative; the other seven were seropositive.

The chain joins TRBV5-5 to TRBJ1-4; D call uncertain. The clonotype originates from a woman younger than 35 in good health. Sequences were obtained from CD4+ T cells sorted from blood. The CDR3 sequence: CASNLGRLNEKLFF. The CDR3 nucleotides are TGTGCCAGCAATTTGGGGAGACTTAATGAAAAACTGTTTTTT. Drawing the rest from reference TRBV5-5 and TRBJ1-4, the complete variable domain is DAGVTQSPTHLIKTRGQQVTLRCSPISGHKSVSWYQQVLGQGPQFIFQYYEKEERGRGNFPDRFSARQFPNYSSELNVNALLLGDSALYLCASNLGRLNEKLFFGSGTQLSVL.